This T cell receptor beta chain was identified in a study of T cell repertoires in cytomegalovirus infection. Study-wide context: Shared public TCR beta signatures pointed to both CMV infection and a matching HLA type.

Study-wide results and limits: There were carriers of CMV plus the relevant HLA, and cumulative public TCR beta family frequency identified them. CMV-specific TCR beta clonotypes restricted by HLA-C dominated the ex vivo response.

TCRdb reprocessed the reads with MiXCR, giving one entry per CDR3 protein. The repertoire holds some 280,000 distinct CDR3 sequences, roughly an eighth seen once, with around 8.7% in the top ten. This clonotype has a handful of counts. Its antigen is not known. The ends lost 2 bases at V and 1 base at J; junction bases unmatched: 3. CDR1 and CDR2 from the germline V gene are SGHKS and YYEKEE (reference sequence). The CDR3 is made up of 16 amino acids. The J gene is TRBJ2-3, the V gene TRBV5-5; 11 nucleotides line up with TRBD2. Sequencing was done on a sample of PBMCs. The TCR originated in a human donor in good health (CMV status not recorded). Some clones in this sample may be carry-over from other donors' samples. In nucleotides, the CDR3 is TGTGCCAGCAGCTTCGGGACTAGCGGAGGCACAGATACGCAGTATTTT. It translates to CASSFGTSGGTDTQYF.